This TCR beta chain was recorded in a study of T cells in Graves' hyperthyroidism and ophthalmopathy. V was clipped by 2 bases and J by 6 bases, with 8 bases between them. Germline CDR1 MNHNY, CDR2 SVGAGI (reference sequence). The CDR3 contains 12 residues. RNA transcripts were the template for amplifying TCR beta CDR3 regions. When the TCR CDR3 underwent first-round RT-PCR, the HTBI primer set was used. A single record per CDR3 protein comes from TCRdb applying MiXCR to the multiplex PCR reads. This sample carries 560,000 or so distinct CDR3 sequences, just over 45% of them seen once, and the ten largest clones take just over 8%.

J is TRBJ2-7 and V is TRBV6-6; tentatively, D is TRBD1 (7 bases). This receptor was identified in a woman in her late teens or twenties with Graves' hyperthyroidism. Specimen: peripheral blood or thyroid tissue (not recorded which). For the CDR3, the DNA is TGTGCCAGCAGTTACCAGGGGGGCGAGCAGTACTTC. Protein product: CASSYQGGEQYF.